Following are 20 T cell receptor beta chains from one sample sequenced in a study of chemoradiotherapy in HPV16-positive cancers. This table comes from immunoSEQ multiplex PCR, and its TCRdb copy is limited to in-frame clones, with some not included. The sample shows some 32,000 clones, about 89% of them seen only once. The sample was blood, taken from a patient who underwent chemoradiotherapy. The receptors come from a human donor with HPV-associated anogenital cancer.

The chain is built from TRBV5-5 and TRBJ1-2, with 7 nucleotides matching TRBD1. The CDR3 extends over 16 amino acids. Germline V gene lookup returns CDR1 SGHKS and CDR2 YYEKEE (reference sequence). J was trimmed by 3 bases and V by 7 bases; bases with no gene match: 15. The CDR3 bases are TGTGCCAGCTCAACTTTGACAGGGCAGGACGACTATGGCTACACCTTC. Protein sequence: CASSTLTGQDDYGYTF.

The genes are TRBV30 and TRBJ1-6; 8 nucleotides agree with TRBD1. The CDR3 totals 18 residues. Losses at the gene ends were 0 bases for V and 0 bases for J; bases not matched to a gene: 7. Per germline, CDR1 GTSNPN and CDR2 SVGIG (reference sequence). The CDR3 DNA sequence: TGTGCCTGGAGTGTACGGCCCACAGGGGGCTCCTATAATTCACCCCTCCACTTT. Translating it yields CAWSVRPTGGSYNSPLHF.

The chain couples TRBV7-2 to TRBJ1-2, with TRBD1 identical over 8 bases. CDR1 is SGHTA and CDR2 is FQGNSA in the germline V gene. This CDR3 is built from 14 residues. With V trimmed by 5 bases and J by 2 bases, 4 bases remained unmatched. The CDR3 DNA reads as TGTGCCAGCAGCGAATCAGGGGGCAACTATGGCTACACCTTC. Translation gives CASSESGGNYGYTF.

J is TRBJ2-5 and V is TRBV10-3, with 7 bases matching TRBD1. The germline V gene has CDR1 ENHRY and CDR2 SYGVKD. The V segment lost 6 bases and the J segment 1 base; nucleotides outside the gene matches: 8. CDR3 length: 15 amino acids. The CDR3: CAISGDRDSQETQYF. The CDR3 region has the DNA TGTGCCATCAGCGGGGACCGGGACAGCCAAGAGACCCAGTACTTC.

The chain couples TRBV5-1 to TRBJ1-1; D may be TRBD1 (6 bases). The CDR3 sequence is 14 residues long. V was trimmed by 1 base and J by 5 bases, leaving 12 bases between them. The germline gives CDR1 SGHRS, CDR2 YFSETQ. CDR3 in DNA: TGCGCCAGCAGCTTGCCGGGGGCAGGGACTGAAGCTTTCTTT. Its translation is CASSLPGAGTEAFF.

This chain joins TRBV27 and TRBJ2-1; 11 positions match TRBD1. Germline V gene lookup returns CDR1 MNHEY and CDR2 SMNVEV (reference sequence). Unmatched junction bases numbered 8, after V lost 6 bases and J lost 7 bases. The CDR3 covers 15 residues. As DNA, the CDR3 is TGTGCCAGCAGGACGCGGACAGGGGGCTTAAATGAGCAGTTCTTC. This codes for CASRTRTGGLNEQFF.

DNA of the CDR3: TGCGCCAGCAGCGTCCCGGTAGGAGAGGGAGAGCAGTACTTC. Its protein product is CASSVPVGEGEQYF. V usage is TRBV5-1 and J usage is TRBJ2-7, with D tentatively TRBD2 (5 bases). The ends were cut back, 4 bases at V and 7 bases at J, with 18 bases in the middle. The length of the CDR3 is 14 residues. Per germline, CDR1 SGHRS and CDR2 YFSETQ.

V gene TRBV30 combines with J gene TRBJ2-4; D unresolved. In germline, CDR1 is GTSNPN, CDR2 SVGIG (reference sequence). The CDR3 is 15 residues long. V lost 3 bases and J 1 base, leaving 13 bases between the germline ends. CDR3 sequence: CAWSLGSLAKNIQYF. CDR3 nucleotides: TGTGCCTGGAGCTTAGGGTCTCTTGCCAAAAACATTCAGTACTTC.

Note on this clone: At one boundary the junction diverges from the germline segment, which might be a read error. Other DNA variants within this sample encode the same CDR3. This chain links TRBV5-4 with TRBJ2-7; 10 positions match TRBD1. CDR1 is SGHNT, CDR2 YYREEE, per germline (reference sequence). The CDR3 runs 14 residues. The CDR3 nucleotides read TGTGCCAGCAGTTTGGACAGGGGGTTCTACGAGCAGTACTTC. Its translation: CASSLDRGFYEQYF.

This clone was recorded only once. The chain recombines TRBV6-6 with TRBJ1-2, with D possibly matching TRBD1 (5 bases). Between the trimmed V and J ends, which lost 4 bases and 2 bases, there was a span of 17 bases. The CDR3 runs to 16 residues. In germline, CDR1 is MNHNY, CDR2 SVGAGI (reference sequence). Written as DNA, the CDR3 is TGTGCCAGCAGTTTAGGCCTTTCGACAGAGAACTATGGCTACACCTTC. Amino acid sequence: CASSLGLSTENYGYTF.

V usage is TRBV5-4 and J usage is TRBJ1-5; 9 bases line up with TRBD1. CDR1 and CDR2 (germline): SGHNT, YYREEE (reference sequence). CDR3 length: 15 amino acids. Trimming removed 2 bases from V and 4 bases from J; junction bases left unmatched: 4. The CDR3 protein is CASSLAGQGNQPQHF. For the CDR3, the DNA is TGTGCCAGCAGCTTAGCGGGACAGGGTAATCAGCCCCAGCATTTT.

V is TRBV11-1 and J is TRBJ2-2; D remains ambiguous. CDR1 SGHAT and CDR2 FQDESV come from the germline V gene (reference sequence). V was trimmed by 1 base and J by 0 bases, leaving 3 bases between them. The CDR3 is 14 residues long. CDR3 DNA sequence: TGTGCCAGCAGCTTAGGGCCGAACACCGGGGAGCTGTTTTTT. The encoded protein is CASSLGPNTGELFF.

The V call is TRBV6-5, the J call TRBJ2-1; 12 bases align to TRBD2. J was trimmed by 8 bases and V by 6 bases; bases with no gene match: 8. The CDR3 spans 15 residues. The germline CDR1 and CDR2 sequences are MNHEY and SVGAGI. This chain's CDR3 is CASRVTRLAGDEQFF. The DNA of the CDR3 is TGTGCCAGCAGGGTGACCAGACTAGCGGGAGATGAGCAGTTCTTC.

The rearrangement joins TRBV28 to TRBJ2-5; TRBD1 matches at 9 bases. Germline loops: CDR1 MDHEN, CDR2 SYDVKM. J gave up 5 bases and V 2 bases, and 3 bases lay outside the gene matches. The CDR3 is 14 residues long. The CDR3 DNA follows: TGTGCCAGCAGTTTAGGACAGGGGAGGGAGACCCAGTACTTC. This gives the protein CASSLGQGRETQYF.

The rearrangement joins TRBV29-1 to TRBJ2-7; 8 bases match TRBD2. The J segment lost 2 bases and the V segment lost 5 bases, leaving 2 bases of the junction unmatched. In germline, CDR1 is SQVTM, CDR2 ANQGSEA. This CDR3 has 12 residues. The CDR3 DNA reads TGCAGCGTTAGTAGCGGGGCCTACGAGCAGTACTTC. This encodes CSVSSGAYEQYF.

J is TRBJ2-1 and V is TRBV30; D not resolved. V was shortened by 1 base and J by 7 bases, with 5 bases between the two germline ends. Per the germline V gene, CDR1 is GTSNPN and CDR2 is SVGIG (reference sequence). The CDR3 spans 11 residues. CDR3 amino acids: CAWSGGNEQFF. CDR3 sequence (DNA): TGTGCCTGGAGTGGGGGTAATGAGCAGTTCTTC.

The rearrangement joins TRBV10-1 to TRBJ2-4; tentative D call: TRBD1 (5 bases). V gave up 8 bases and J gave up 0 bases, with 14 bases separating them. The length of the CDR3 is 15 residues. Germline values: CDR1 WNHNN, CDR2 SYGVQD (reference sequence). CDR3 amino acids: CASFDRALAKNIQYF. Written as DNA, the CDR3 is TGCGCCAGCTTTGACAGAGCCCTAGCCAAAAACATTCAGTACTTC.

V gene TRBV29-1 combines with J gene TRBJ1-2, with D possibly TRBD1 on 6 matching bases. V lost 5 bases, J lost 4 bases, and 17 bases lay in between. The CDR3 sequence is 14 residues long. Germline V CDR1 and CDR2: SQVTM, ANQGSEA. CDR3 nucleotide sequence: TGCAGCGTTTGGTGGGCAGGGGAAGGCTATGGCTACACCTTC. Translating it yields CSVWWAGEGYGYTF.

This clone has only one observation. This rearrangement joins TRBV27 to TRBJ2-2, with a weak D call TRBD2 (6 bases). This CDR3 spans 18 amino acids. Looked up from germline, CDR1 is MNHEY and CDR2 is SMNVEV (reference sequence). Trimming removed 2 bases at V and 4 bases at J, with 20 bases between. This CDR3 is CASSLAGVGGSVTGELFF. The CDR3 coding sequence is TGTGCCAGCAGTTTAGCCGGGGTTGGGGGGAGTGTCACCGGGGAGCTGTTTTTT.

The V call is TRBV5-1, the J call TRBJ1-6; D gene ambiguous. The CDR3 has 14 residues. Trimming left V 0 bases short and J 5 bases short, with 6 bases between. Germline V gene lookup returns CDR1 SGHRS and CDR2 YFSETQ. CDR3 coding DNA: TGCGCCAGCAGCTTGGACGGGGATAATTCACCCCTCCACTTT. Its translation: CASSLDGDNSPLHF.